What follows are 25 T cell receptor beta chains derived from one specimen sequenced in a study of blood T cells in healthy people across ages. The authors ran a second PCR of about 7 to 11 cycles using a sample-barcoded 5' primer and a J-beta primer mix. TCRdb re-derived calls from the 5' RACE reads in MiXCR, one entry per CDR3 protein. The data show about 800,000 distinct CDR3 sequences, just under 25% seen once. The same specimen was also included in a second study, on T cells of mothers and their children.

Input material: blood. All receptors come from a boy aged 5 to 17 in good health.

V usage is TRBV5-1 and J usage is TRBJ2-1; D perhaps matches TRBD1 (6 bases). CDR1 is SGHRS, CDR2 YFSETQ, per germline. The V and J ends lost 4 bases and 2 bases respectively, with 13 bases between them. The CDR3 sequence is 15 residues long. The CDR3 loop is CASSRSGETYNEQFF. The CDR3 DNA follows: TGCGCCAGCAGCAGGTCAGGGGAGACCTACAATGAGCAGTTCTTC. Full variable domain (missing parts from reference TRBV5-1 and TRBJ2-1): KAGVTQTPRYLIKTRGQQVTLSCSPISGHRSVSWYQQTPGQGLQFLFEYFSETQRNKGNFPGRFSGRQFSNSRSEMNVSTLELGDSALYLCASSRSGETYNEQFFGPGTRLTVL.

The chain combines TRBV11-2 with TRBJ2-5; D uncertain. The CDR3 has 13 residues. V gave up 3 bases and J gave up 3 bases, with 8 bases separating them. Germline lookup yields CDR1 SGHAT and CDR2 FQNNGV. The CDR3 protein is CASSFTLEETQYF. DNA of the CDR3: TGTGCCAGCAGCTTCACCCTTGAAGAGACCCAGTACTTC.

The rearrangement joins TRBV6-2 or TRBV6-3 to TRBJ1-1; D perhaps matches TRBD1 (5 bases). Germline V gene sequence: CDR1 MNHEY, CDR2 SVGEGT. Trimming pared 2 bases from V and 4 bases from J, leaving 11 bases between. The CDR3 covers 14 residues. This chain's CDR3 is CASSYAGPGTEAFF. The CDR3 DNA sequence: TGTGCCAGCAGTTACGCGGGACCGGGCACTGAAGCTTTCTTT.

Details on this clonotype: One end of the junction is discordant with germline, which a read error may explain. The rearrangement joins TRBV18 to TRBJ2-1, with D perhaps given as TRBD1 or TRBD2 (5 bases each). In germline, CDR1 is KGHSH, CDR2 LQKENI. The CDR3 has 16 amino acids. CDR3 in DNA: TGTACCAGCTCACCTCCGCCTGGGGGAAAGTACAATGAGCAGTTCTTC. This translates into CTSSPPPGGKYNEQFF.

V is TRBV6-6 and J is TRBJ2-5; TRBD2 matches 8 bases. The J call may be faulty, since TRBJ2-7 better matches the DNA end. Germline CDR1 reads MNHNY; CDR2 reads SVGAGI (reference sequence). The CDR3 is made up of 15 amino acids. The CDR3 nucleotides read TGTGCCAGCAGGCGCAGCGGGGGCCGGATGGACGAGCAGTACTTC. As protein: CASRRSGGRMDEQYF.

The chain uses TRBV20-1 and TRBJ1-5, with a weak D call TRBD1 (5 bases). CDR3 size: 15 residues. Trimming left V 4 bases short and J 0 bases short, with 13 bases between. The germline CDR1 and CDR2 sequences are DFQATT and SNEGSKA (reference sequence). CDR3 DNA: TGCAGTGCTATCCCACAGGACTATAGCAATCAGCCCCAGCATTTT. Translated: CSAIPQDYSNQPQHF.

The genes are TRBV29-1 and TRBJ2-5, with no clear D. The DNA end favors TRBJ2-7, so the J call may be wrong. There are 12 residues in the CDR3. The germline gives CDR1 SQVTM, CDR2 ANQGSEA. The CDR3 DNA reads TGCAGCGTTGAAGTGAACAGCTACGAGCAGTACTTC. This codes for CSVEVNSYEQYF.

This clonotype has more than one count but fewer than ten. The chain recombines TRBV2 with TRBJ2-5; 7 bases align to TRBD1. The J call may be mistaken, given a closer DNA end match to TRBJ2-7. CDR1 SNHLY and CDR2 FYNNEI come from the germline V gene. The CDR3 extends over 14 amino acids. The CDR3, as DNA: TGTGCCAGCAGTGAGGTGGGGACAGATTACGAGCAGTACTTC. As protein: CASSEVGTDYEQYF.

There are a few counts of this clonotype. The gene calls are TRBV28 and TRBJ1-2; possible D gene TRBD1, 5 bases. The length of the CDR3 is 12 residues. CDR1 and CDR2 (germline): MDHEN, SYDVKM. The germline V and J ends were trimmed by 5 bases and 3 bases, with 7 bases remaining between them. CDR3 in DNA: TGTGCCAGCAGTACGACAGACTATGGCTACACCTTC. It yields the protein CASSTTDYGYTF.

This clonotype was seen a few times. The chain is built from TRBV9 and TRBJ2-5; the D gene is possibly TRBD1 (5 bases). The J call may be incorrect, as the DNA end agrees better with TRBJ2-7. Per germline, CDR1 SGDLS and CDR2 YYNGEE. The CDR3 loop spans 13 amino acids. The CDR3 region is CASSQGPGYEQYF. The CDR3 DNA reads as TGTGCCAGCAGTCAGGGTCCGGGCTACGAGCAGTACTTC.

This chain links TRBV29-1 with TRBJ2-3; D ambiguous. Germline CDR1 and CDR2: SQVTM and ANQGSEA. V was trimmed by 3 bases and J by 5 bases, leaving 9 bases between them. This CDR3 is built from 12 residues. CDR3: CSVDTMEDTQYF. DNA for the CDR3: TGCAGCGTTGATACCATGGAAGATACGCAGTATTTT.

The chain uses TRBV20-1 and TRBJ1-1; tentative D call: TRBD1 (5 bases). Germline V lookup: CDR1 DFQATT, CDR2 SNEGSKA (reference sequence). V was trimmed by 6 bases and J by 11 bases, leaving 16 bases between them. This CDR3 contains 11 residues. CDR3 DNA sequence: TGCAGTGCACGCCCTGGGGGTGGGGCTTTCTTT. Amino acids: CSARPGGGAFF.

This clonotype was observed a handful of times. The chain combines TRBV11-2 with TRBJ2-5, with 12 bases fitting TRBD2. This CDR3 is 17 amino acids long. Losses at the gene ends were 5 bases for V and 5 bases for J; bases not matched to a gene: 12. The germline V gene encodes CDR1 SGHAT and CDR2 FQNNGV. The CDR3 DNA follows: TGTGCCAGCAGCCTAGCCCCGACTAGCGGGAGATGGGAGACCCAGTACTTC. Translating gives CASSLAPTSGRWETQYF.

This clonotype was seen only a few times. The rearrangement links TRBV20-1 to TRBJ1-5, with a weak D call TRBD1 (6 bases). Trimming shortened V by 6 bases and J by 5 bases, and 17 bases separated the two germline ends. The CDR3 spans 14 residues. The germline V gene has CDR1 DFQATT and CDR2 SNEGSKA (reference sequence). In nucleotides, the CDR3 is TGCAGTGCCATGCCCGGCAGGGGACATCAGCCCCAGCATTTT. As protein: CSAMPGRGHQPQHF.

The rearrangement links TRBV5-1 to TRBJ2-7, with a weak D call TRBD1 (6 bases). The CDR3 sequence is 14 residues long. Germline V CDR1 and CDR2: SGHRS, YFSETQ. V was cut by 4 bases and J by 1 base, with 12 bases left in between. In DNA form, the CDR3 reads TGCGCCAGCAGCCGTACTGGACAGTCCTACGAGCAGTACTTC. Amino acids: CASSRTGQSYEQYF.

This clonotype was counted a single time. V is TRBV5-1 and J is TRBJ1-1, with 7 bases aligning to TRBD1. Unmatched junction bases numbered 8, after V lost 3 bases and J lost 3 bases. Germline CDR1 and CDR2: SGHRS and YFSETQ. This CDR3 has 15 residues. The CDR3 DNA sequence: TGCGCCAGCAGCTGGCAGGGGGTTGGGGACACTGAAGCTTTCTTT. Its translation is CASSWQGVGDTEAFF.

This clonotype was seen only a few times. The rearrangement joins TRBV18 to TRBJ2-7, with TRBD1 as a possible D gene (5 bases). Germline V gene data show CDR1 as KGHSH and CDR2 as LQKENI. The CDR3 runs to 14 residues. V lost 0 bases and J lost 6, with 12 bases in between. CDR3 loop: CASSPPGQGSEQYF. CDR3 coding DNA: TGTGCCAGCTCACCACCGGGCCAGGGAAGCGAGCAGTACTTC.

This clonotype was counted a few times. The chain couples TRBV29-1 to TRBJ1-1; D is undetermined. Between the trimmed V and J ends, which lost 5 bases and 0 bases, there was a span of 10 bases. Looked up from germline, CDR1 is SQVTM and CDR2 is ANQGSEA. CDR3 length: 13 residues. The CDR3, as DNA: TGCAGCGTTTTGGGCTCCTTGAACACTGAAGCTTTCTTT. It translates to CSVLGSLNTEAFF.

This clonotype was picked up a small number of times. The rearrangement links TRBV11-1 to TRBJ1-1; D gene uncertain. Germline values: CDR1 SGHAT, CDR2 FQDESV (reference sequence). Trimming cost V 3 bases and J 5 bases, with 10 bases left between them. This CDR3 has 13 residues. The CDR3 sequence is CASSLGIRTEAFF. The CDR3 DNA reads TGTGCCAGCAGCTTGGGGATCCGGACTGAAGCTTTCTTT. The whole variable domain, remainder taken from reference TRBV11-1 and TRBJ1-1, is EAEVAQSPRYKITEKSQAVAFWCDPISGHATLYWYRQILGQGPELLVQFQDESVVDDSQLPKDRFSAERLKGVDSTLKIQPAELGDSAMYLCASSLGIRTEAFFGQGTRLTVV.

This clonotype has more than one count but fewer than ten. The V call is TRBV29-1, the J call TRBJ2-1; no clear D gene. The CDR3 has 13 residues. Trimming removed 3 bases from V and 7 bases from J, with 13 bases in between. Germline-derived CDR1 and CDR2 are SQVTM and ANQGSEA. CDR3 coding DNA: TGCAGCGTTGAGTTAGATACCTTGAATGAGCAGTTCTTC. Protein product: CSVELDTLNEQFF.

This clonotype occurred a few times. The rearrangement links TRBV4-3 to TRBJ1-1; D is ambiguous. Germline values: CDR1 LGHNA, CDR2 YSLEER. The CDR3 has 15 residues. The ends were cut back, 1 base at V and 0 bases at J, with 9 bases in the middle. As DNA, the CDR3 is TGCGCCAGCAGCCAAGTTTTGAAGGTGAACACTGAAGCTTTCTTT. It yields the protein CASSQVLKVNTEAFF.

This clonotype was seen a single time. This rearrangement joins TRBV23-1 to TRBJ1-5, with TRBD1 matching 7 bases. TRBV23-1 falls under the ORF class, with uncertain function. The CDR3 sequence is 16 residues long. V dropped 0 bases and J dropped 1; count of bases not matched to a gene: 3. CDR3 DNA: TGCGCCAGCAGTCAATCACGAGGGGGCAGCAATCAGCCCCAGCATTTT. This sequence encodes CASSQSRGGSNQPQHF.

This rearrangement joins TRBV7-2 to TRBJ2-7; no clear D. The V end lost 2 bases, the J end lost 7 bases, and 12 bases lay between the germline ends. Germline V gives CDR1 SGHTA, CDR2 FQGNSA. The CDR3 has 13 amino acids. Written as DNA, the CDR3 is TGTGCCAGCAGCTTAAGTCCGTCGGTGGAGCAGTACTTC. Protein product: CASSLSPSVEQYF.

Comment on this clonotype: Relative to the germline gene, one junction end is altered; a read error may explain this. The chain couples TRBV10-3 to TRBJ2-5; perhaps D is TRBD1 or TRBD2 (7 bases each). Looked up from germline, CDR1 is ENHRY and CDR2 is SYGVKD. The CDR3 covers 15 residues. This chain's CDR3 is CATSEGGDSQETQYF. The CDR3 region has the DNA TGTGCCACCAGTGAGGGAGGGGACAGCCAAGAGACCCAGTACTTC.

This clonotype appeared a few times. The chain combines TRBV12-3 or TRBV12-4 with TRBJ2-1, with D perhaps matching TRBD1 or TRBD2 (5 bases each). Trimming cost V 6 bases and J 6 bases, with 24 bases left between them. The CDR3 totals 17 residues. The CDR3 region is CASSRLGRAEGVNEQFF. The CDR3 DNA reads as TGTGCCAGCAGCCGACTGGGACGGGCCGAGGGAGTCAATGAGCAGTTCTTC.